This entry features one T cell receptor (beta chain) sequence. The data are from a study of T cell responses to AZD1222 COVID-19 vaccine. The repertoire was sequenced with immunoSEQ multiplex PCR; TCRdb's copy has only in-frame clones and lacks some. The sample has about 110,000 clones; approximately 90% are singletons. The CDR3 is made up of 14 amino acids. Germline V gene sequence: CDR1 SNHLY, CDR2 FYNNEI. After removal of 7 bases from V and 8 bases from J, the junction contained 9 bases not matched to a gene. The sequenced sample was peripheral blood, obtained on day 0 of AZD1222 vaccination. The V gene is TRBV2, the J gene TRBJ2-1, with 9 positions matching TRBD2. The clonotype originates from an adult in good health. The DNA for the CDR3 is TGTGCCAGCAACCCGGGACTAGCTTCGGATGAGCAGTTCTTC. Protein product: CASNPGLASDEQFF.